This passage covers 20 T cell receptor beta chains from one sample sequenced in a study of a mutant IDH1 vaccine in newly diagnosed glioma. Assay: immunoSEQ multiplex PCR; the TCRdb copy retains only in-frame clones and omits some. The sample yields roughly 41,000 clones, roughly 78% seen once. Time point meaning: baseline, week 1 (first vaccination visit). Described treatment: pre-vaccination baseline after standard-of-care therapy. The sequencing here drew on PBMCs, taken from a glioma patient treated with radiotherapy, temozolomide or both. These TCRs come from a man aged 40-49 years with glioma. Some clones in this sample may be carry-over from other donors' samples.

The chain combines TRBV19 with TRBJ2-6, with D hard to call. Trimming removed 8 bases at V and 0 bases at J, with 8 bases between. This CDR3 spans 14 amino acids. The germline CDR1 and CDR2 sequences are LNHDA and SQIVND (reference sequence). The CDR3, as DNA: TGTGCCAGTGGTCCCTTCTCTGGGGCCAACGTCCTGACTTTC. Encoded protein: CASGPFSGANVLTF.

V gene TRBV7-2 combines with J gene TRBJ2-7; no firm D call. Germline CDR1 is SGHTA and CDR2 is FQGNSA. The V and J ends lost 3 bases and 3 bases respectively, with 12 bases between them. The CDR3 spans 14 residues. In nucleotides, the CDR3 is TGTGCCAGCAGCTTGGGCAGGATAAACTACGAGCAGTACTTC. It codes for CASSLGRINYEQYF.

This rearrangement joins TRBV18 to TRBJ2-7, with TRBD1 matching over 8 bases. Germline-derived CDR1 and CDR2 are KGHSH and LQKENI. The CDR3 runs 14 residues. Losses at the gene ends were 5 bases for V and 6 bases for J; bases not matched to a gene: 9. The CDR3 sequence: CASSWRDRTVEQYF. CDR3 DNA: TGTGCCAGCTCATGGCGGGACAGGACGGTCGAGCAGTACTTC.

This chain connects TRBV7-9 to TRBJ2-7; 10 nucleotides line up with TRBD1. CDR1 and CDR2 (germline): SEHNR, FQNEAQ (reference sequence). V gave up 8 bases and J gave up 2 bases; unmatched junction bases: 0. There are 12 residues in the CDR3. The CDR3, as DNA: TGTGCCAGCGGACAGGGGGCCTACGAGCAGTACTTC. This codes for CASGQGAYEQYF. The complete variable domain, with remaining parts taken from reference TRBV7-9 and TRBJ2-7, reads DTGVSQNPRHKITKRGQNVTFRCDPISEHNRLYWYRQTLGQGPEFLTYFQNEAQLEKSRLLSDRFSAERPKGSFSTLEIQRTEQGDSAMYLCASGQGAYEQYFGPGTRLTVT.

This chain's CDR3 is CATSARDRGTGELFF. The CDR3 DNA reads as TGTGCCACCAGCGCCCGAGACAGGGGAACCGGGGAGCTGTTTTTT. The chain is built from TRBV15 and TRBJ2-2; 8 bases line up with TRBD1. This CDR3 region has 15 residues. Germline CDR1 LNHNV, CDR2 YYDKDF (reference sequence). With V trimmed by 5 bases and J by 5 bases, 7 bases remained unmatched.

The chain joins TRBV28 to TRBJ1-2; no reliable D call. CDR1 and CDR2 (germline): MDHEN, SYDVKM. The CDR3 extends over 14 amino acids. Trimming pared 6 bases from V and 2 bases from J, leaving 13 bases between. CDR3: CASSRGIRNYGYTF. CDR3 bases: TGTGCCAGCAGCCGTGGGATCAGGAACTATGGCTACACCTTC.

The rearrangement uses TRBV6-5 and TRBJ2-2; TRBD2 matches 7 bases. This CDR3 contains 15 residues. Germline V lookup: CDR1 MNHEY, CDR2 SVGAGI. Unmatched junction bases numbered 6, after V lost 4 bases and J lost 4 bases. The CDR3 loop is CASSFKRGSTGELFF. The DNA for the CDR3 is TGTGCCAGCAGTTTTAAGCGGGGTAGCACCGGGGAGCTGTTTTTT.

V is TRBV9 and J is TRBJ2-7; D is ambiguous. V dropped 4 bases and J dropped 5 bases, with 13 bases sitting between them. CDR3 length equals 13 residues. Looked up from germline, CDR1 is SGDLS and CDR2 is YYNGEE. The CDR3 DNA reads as TGTGCCAGCAGCAGTCGGGCTACGAACGAGCAGTACTTC. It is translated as CASSSRATNEQYF.

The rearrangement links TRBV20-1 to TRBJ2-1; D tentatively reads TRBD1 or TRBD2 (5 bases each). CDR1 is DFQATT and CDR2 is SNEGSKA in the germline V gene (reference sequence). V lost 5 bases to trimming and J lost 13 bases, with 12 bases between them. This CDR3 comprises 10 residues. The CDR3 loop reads CSAQEGTQFF. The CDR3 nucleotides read TGCAGTGCTCAGGAAGGGACCCAGTTCTTC.

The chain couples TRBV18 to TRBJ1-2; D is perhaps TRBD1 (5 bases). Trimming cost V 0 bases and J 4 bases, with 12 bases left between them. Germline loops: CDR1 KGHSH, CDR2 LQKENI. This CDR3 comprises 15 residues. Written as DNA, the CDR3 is TGTGCCAGCTCACCACCGACAGATGATGGCTATGGCTACACCTTC. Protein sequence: CASSPPTDDGYGYTF.

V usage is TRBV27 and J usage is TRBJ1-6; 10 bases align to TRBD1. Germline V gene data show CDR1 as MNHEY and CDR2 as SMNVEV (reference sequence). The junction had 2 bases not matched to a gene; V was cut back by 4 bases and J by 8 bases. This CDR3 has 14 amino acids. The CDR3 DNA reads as TGTGCCAGCAGTTCGGGACAGGGGTATTCACCCCTCCACTTT. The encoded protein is CASSSGQGYSPLHF.

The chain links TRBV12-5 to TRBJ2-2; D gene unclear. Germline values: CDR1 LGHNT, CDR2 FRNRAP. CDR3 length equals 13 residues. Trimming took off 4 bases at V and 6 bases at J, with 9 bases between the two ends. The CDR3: CASGSFGAGELFF. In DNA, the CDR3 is TGTGCTAGTGGTTCGTTCGGAGCCGGGGAGCTGTTTTTT.

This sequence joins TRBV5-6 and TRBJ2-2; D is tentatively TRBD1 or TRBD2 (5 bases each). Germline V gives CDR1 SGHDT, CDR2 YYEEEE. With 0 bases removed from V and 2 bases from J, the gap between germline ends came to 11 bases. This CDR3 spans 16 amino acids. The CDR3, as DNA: TGTGCCAGCAGCTTGGGTCACGGGGCAAACACCGGGGAGCTGTTTTTT. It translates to CASSLGHGANTGELFF.

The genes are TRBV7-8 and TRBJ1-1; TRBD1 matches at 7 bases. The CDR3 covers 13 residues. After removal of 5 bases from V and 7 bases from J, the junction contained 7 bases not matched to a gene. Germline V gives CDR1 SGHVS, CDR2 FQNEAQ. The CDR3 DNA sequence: TGTGCCAGCAGCAACCGGGACAGCAGTGAAGCTTTCTTT. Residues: CASSNRDSSEAFF.

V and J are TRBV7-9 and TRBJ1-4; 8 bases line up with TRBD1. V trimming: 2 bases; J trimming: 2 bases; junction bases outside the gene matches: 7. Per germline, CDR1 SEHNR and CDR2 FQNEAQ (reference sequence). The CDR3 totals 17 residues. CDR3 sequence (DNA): TGTGCCAGCAGCTTATGGGCAGGGGGCGGCACTAATGAAAAACTGTTTTTT. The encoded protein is CASSLWAGGGTNEKLFF.

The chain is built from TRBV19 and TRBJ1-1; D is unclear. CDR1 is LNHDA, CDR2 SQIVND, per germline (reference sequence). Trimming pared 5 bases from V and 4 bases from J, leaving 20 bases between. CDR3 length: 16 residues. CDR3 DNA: TGTGCCAGTAGTCCTCAAATCCCCTCGAAGGGCACTGAAGCTTTCTTT. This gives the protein CASSPQIPSKGTEAFF.

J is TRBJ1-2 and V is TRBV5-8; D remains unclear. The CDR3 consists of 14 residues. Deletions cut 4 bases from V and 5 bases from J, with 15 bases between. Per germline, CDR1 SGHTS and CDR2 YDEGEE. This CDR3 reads CASSTPGGFYGYTF. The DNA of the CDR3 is TGTGCCAGCAGCACGCCTGGCGGATTTTATGGCTACACCTTC.

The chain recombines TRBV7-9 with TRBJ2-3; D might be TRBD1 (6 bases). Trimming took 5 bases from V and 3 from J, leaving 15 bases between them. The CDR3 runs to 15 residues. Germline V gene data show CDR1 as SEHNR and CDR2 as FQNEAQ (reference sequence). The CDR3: CASSLQGPATDTQYF. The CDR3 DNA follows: TGTGCCAGCAGCCTACAGGGCCCCGCGACAGATACGCAGTATTTT.

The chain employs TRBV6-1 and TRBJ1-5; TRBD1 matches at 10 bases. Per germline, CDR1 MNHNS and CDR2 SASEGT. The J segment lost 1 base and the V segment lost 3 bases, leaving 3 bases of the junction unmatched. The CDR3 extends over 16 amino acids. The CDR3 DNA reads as TGTGCCAGCAGTGACCGGGACAGGGGAAGCAATCAGCCCCAGCATTTT. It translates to CASSDRDRGSNQPQHF.

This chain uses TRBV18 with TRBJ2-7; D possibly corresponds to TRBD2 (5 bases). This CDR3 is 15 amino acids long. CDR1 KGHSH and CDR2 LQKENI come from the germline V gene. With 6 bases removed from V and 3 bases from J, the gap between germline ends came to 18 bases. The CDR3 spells CASSLRTGSYYEQYF. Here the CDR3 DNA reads TGTGCCAGCTCCCTCAGAACGGGGTCTTACTACGAGCAGTACTTC.